Below are 6 T cell receptor beta chains sequenced from a single sample in a study of T cell repertoires in cytomegalovirus infection. In TCRdb, the reads were re-called with MiXCR into one record per CDR3 protein. There are roughly 230,000 distinct CDR3 sequences in the sample; about 12% occur only once, and 1.5% to 2% lies in the top ten. The sample consisted of PBMCs. These receptors all stem from a human donor in good health (CMV status not recorded). Some clones in this sample may be carry-over from other donors' samples.

There are many counts of this clonotype. The rearrangement joins TRBV5-6 to TRBJ2-2; D may correspond to TRBD1 or TRBD2 (5 bases each). V was trimmed by 4 bases and J by 3 bases, leaving 16 bases between them. Germline CDR1 and CDR2: SGHDT and YYEEEE. CDR3 length: 16 amino acids. CDR3 loop: CASSAVRDGDTGELFF. CDR3 DNA sequence: TGTGCCAGCAGCGCCGTCCGGGACGGGGACACCGGGGAGCTGTTTTTT.

This clonotype was seen more than once but under ten times. The V call is TRBV7-6, the J call TRBJ1-6, with TRBD1 identical over 10 bases. The CDR3 covers 15 residues. The trim removed 6 bases at V and 10 bases at J, leaving 9 bases unmatched. Per germline, CDR1 SGHVS and CDR2 FNYEAQ. This CDR3 reads CASRFAGTGESPLHF. The DNA of the CDR3 is TGTGCCAGCAGATTCGCCGGGACAGGGGAATCACCCCTCCACTTT.

The table lists this clonotype with a few counts. The chain couples TRBV29-1 to TRBJ2-1; D possibly corresponds to TRBD2 (7 bases). V was clipped by 4 bases and J by 3 bases, with 16 bases between them. Per the germline V gene, CDR1 is SQVTM and CDR2 is ANQGSEA. This CDR3 spans 15 amino acids. The CDR3 loop reads CSVVRGGGLYNEQFF. The CDR3 coding sequence is TGCAGCGTTGTACGTGGCGGGGGCCTCTACAATGAGCAGTTCTTC.

This clonotype has more than one count but fewer than ten. The chain employs TRBV4-1 and TRBJ2-1; the D is unclear. The CDR3 length is 13 residues. From germline, CDR1 is MGHRA and CDR2 YSYEKL. Trimming cost V 3 bases and J 12 bases, with 15 bases left between them. CDR3 sequence: CASSQLGPTGQFF. The CDR3 DNA is TGCGCCAGCAGCCAGCTGGGCCCTACCGGGCAGTTCTTC.

In this sample, this clonotype turned up a few times. This rearrangement joins TRBV19 to TRBJ2-5; the D gene is possibly TRBD2 (6 bases). Germline values: CDR1 LNHDA, CDR2 SQIVND (reference sequence). Trimming cost V 7 bases and J 4 bases, with 16 bases left between them. The CDR3 is 14 amino acids. CDR3 nucleotides: TGTGCCAGTACCCCGAACCAGGGAGGAGAGACCCAGTACTTC. Translation: CASTPNQGGETQYF.

V gene TRBV14 combines with J gene TRBJ2-3; 9 nucleotides align to TRBD2. Per the germline V gene, CDR1 is SGHDN and CDR2 is FVKESK. V was clipped by 0 bases and J by 4 bases; unmatched bases: 2. This CDR3 has 15 residues. This CDR3 is CASSQDLAGSDTQYF. Written as DNA, the CDR3 is TGTGCCAGCAGCCAAGATCTAGCGGGATCAGATACGCAGTATTTT.